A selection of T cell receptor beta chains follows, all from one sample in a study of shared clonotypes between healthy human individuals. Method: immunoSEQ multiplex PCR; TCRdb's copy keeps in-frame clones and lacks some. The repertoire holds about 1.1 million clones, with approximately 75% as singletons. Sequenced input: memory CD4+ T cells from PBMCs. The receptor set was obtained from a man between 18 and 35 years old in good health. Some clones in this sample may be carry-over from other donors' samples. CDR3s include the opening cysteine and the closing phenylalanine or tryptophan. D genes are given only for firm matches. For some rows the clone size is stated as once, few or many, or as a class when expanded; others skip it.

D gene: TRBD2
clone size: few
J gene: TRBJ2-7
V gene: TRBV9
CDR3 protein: CASSVGKRGFYEQYF
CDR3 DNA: TGTGCCAGCAGCGTAGGAAAGCGGGGATTTTACGAGCAGTACTTC

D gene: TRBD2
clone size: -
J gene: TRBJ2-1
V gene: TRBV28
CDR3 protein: CASISTSGNSYNEQFF
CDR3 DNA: TGTGCCAGCATTTCGACTAGCGGGAACTCCTACAATGAGCAGTTCTTC

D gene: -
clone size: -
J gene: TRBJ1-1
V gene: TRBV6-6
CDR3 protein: CASSPHGRPGTEAFF
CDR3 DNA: TGTGCCAGCAGTCCTCACGGCCGGCCCGGAACTGAAGCTTTCTTT

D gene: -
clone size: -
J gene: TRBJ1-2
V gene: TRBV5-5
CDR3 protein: CASSRAPNNYGYTF
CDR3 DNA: TGTGCCAGCAGCAGAGCCCCGAACAACTATGGCTACACCTTC

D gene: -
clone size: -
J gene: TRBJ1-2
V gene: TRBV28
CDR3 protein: CASNPPGFDGYTF
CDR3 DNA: TGTGCCAGCAACCCCCCGGGTTTCGATGGCTACACCTTC

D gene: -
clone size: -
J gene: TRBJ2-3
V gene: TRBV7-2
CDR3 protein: CASSPGLERTTDTQYF
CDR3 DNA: TGTGCCAGCAGCCCAGGATTAGAAAGGACGACAGATACGCAGTATTTT

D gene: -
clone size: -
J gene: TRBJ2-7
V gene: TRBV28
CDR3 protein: CASSFAGTYEQYF
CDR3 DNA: TGTGCCAGCAGTTTTGCAGGGACCTACGAGCAGTACTTC

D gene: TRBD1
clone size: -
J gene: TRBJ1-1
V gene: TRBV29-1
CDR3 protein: CSVNRGPTEAFF
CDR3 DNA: TGCAGCGTTAACAGGGGGCCCACTGAAGCTTTCTTT

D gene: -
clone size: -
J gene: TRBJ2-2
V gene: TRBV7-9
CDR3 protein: CASSLPRGTGELFF
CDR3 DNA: TGTGCCAGCAGCTTACCCAGGGGAACCGGGGAGCTGTTTTTT

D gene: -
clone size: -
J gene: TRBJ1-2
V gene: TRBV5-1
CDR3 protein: CASSPGRDGSAGYTF
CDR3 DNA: TGCGCCAGCAGCCCCGGCCGGGACGGTTCGGCCGGCTACACCTTC

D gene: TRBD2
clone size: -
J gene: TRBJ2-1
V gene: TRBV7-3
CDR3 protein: CASSLIAGGEQFF
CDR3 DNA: TGTGCCAGCAGCTTGATAGCGGGAGGGGAGCAGTTCTTC

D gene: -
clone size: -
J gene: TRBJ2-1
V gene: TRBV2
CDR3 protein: CASSGETGPYNEQFF
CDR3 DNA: TGTGCCAGCAGTGGTGAAACAGGCCCCTACAATGAGCAGTTCTTC

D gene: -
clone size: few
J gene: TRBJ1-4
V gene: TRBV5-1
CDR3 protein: CASSSGRTTNEKLFF
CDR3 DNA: TGCGCCAGCAGCTCGGGACGGACAACTAATGAAAAACTGTTTTTT

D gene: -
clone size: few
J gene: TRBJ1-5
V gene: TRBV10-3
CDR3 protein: CAISGEGDSNQPQHF
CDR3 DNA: TGTGCCATCAGTGGAGAGGGAGATAGCAATCAGCCCCAGCATTTT

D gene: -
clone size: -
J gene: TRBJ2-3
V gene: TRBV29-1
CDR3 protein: CRVFGGPEVDTQYF
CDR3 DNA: TGCAGAGTTTTCGGGGGTCCTGAGGTAGATACGCAGTATTTT

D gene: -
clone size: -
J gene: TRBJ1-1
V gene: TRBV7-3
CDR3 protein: CASSPTLGAEAFF
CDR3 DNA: TGTGCCAGCAGTCCGACCCTGGGAGCTGAAGCTTTCTTT

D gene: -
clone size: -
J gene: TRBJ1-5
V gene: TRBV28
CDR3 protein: CASSFGFDQPQHF
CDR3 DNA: TGTGCCAGCAGTTTTGGGTTCGATCAGCCCCAGCATTTT

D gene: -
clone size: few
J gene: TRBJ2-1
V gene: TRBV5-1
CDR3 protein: CASSLGGLSYNEQFF
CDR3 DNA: TGCGCCAGCAGCTTGGGGGGACTTTCCTACAATGAGCAGTTCTTC

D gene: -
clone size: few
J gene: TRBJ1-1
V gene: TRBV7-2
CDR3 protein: CASSLEGLNTEAFF
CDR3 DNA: TGTGCCAGCAGCTTAGAAGGGCTGAACACTGAAGCTTTCTTT

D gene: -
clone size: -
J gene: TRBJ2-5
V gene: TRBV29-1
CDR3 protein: CSVGGRLSGETQYF
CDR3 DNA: TGCAGCGTTGGGGGACGGCTGTCGGGAGAGACCCAGTACTTC

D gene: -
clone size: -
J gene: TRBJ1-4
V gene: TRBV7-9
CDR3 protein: CASSFTQGPEKLFF
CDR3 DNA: TGTGCCAGCAGCTTTACGCAGGGCCCTGAAAAACTGTTTTTT

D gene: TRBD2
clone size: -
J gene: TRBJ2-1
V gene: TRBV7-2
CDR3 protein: CASSLRRESTYNEQFF
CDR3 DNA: TGTGCCAGCAGCTTAAGGCGGGAGAGTACCTACAATGAGCAGTTCTTC

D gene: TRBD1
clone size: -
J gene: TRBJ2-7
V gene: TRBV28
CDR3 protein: CASSSQGAFFGQQYF
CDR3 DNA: TGTGCCAGCAGCTCACAGGGGGCCTTCTTCGGGCAGCAGTACTTC

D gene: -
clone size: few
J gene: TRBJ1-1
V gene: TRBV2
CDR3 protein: CASSDNTAFF
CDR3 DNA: TGTGCCAGCAGTGACAATACAGCTTTCTTT

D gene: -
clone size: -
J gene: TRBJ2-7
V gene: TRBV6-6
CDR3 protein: CASSLSPVRDYEQYF
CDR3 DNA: TGTGCCAGCAGCCTGTCCCCAGTGAGGGACTACGAGCAGTACTTC

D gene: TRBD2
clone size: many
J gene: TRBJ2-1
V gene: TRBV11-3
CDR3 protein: CASSFEAGVLFF
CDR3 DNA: TGTGCCAGCAGCTTCGAAGCGGGAGTTCTATTCTTC

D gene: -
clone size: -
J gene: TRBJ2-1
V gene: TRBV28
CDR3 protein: CASTQWGGGPRGEQFF
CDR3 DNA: TGTGCCAGCACCCAATGGGGAGGGGGACCACGGGGTGAGCAGTTCTTC

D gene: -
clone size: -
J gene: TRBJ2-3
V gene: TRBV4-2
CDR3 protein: CASSQEGGTQYF
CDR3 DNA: TGTGCCAGCAGCCAAGAAGGTGGTACGCAGTATTTT

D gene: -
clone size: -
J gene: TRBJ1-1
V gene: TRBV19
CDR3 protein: CASSLYTDALGAFF
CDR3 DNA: TGTGCCAGTAGTCTTTATACAGACGCTCTGGGGGCTTTCTTT

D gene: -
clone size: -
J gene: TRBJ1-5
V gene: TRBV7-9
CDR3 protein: CASSQHNRAGPQHF
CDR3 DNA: TGTGCCAGCAGCCAACATAACAGGGCTGGGCCCCAGCATTTT

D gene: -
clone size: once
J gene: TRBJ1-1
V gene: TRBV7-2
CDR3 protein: CASSLVMAPEAFF
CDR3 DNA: TGTGCCAGCAGCCTTGTGATGGCGCCTGAAGCTTTCTTT

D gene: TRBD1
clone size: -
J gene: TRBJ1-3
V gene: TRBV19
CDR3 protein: CASSATGTVGHTIYF
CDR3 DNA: TGTGCCAGTAGTGCCACCGGGACAGTTGGACACACCATATATTTT

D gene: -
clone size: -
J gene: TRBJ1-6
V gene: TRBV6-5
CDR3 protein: CASSYLGSFADSPLHF
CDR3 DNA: TGTGCCAGCAGCTACCTCGGTAGCTTTGCGGATTCACCCCTCCACTTT

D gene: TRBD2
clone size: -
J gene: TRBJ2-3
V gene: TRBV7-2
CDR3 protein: CASSLAAGGRADTQYF
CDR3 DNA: TGTGCCAGCAGCCTAGCGGCGGGAGGTAGGGCAGATACGCAGTATTTT

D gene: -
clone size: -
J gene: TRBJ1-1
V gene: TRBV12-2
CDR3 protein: CASRLPRDRENTEAFF
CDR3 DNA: TGTGCAAGTCGCTTACCAAGGGACAGAGAGAACACTGAAGCTTTCTTT

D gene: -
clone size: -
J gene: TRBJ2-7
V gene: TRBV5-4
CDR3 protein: CASSAPGRRYEQYF
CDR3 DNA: TGTGCCAGCAGCGCCCCGGGACGGCGTTACGAGCAGTACTTC

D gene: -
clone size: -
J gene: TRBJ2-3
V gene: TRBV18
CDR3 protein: CASSPLMTGDTDTQYF
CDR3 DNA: TGTGCCAGCTCACCACTGATGACGGGAGATACAGATACGCAGTATTTT

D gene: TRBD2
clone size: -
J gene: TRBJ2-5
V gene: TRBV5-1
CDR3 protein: CASSLMPSGYQETQYF
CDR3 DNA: TGCGCCAGCAGCTTGATGCCTAGCGGTTACCAAGAGACCCAGTACTTC

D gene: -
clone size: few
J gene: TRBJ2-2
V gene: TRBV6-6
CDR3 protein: CASSLLGPNTGELFF
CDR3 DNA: TGTGCCAGCAGCCTCTTGGGGCCCAACACCGGGGAGCTGTTTTTT

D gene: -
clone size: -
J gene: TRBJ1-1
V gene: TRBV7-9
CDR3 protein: CASSSGGLQHRNTEAFF
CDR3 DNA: TGTGCCAGCAGCTCGGGGGGTTTACAGCACAGGAACACTGAAGCTTTCTTT

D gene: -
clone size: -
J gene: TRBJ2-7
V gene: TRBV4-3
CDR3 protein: CASSQVVVQGSYEQYF
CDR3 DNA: TGCGCCAGCAGCCAAGTGGTCGTGCAGGGATCCTACGAGCAGTACTTC

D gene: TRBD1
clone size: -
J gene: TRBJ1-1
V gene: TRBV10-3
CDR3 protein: CAISLDRGTEAFF
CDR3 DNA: TGTGCCATCAGCCTGGACAGGGGAACTGAAGCTTTCTTT

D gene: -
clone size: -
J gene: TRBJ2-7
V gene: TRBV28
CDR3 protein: CASRAREGFTYEQYF
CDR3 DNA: TGTGCCAGCAGGGCGAGAGAGGGTTTTACCTACGAGCAGTACTTC

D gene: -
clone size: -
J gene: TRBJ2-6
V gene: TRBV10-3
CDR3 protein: CAARGGEGSGANVLTF
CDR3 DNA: TGTGCCGCCAGGGGGGGAGAGGGATCTGGGGCCAACGTCCTGACTTTC

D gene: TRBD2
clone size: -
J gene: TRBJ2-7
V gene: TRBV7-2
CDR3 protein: CASSLTGLAYEQYF
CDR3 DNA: TGTGCCAGCAGCTTAACAGGACTAGCCTACGAGCAGTACTTC

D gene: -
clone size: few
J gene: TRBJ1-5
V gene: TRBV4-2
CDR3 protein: CASSQDPWSNQPQHF
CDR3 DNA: TGTGCCAGCAGCCAAGATCCGTGGAGCAATCAGCCCCAGCATTTT

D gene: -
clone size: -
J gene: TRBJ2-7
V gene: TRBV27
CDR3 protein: CASSSTSPYEQYF
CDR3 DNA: TGTGCCAGCAGTTCCACCTCCCCCTACGAGCAGTACTTC

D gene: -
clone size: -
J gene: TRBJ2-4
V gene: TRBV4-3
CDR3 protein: CASSQDGNPAKNIQYF
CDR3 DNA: TGCGCCAGCAGCCAAGATGGAAATCCAGCCAAAAACATTCAGTACTTC

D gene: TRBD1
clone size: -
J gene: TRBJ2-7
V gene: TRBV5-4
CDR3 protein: CASSYMGDSLRQYF
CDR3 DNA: TGTGCCAGCAGCTATATGGGGGACAGCCTGAGGCAGTACTTC

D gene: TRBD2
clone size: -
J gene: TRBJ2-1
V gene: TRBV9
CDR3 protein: CASSRRLAPEQFF
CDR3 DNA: TGTGCCAGCAGCCGCAGACTAGCTCCTGAGCAGTTCTTC

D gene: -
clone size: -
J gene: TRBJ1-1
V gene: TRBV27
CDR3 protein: CASLGPWNTEAFF
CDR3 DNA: TGTGCCAGCCTCGGACCGTGGAACACTGAAGCTTTCTTT

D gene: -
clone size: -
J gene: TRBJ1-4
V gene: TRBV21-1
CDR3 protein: CASSKRGGEKLFF
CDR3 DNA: TGTGCCAGCAGCAAACGAGGGGGTGAAAAACTGTTTTTT

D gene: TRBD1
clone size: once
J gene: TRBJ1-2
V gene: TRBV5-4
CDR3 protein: CASSWDRGTNYGYTF
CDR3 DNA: TGTGCCAGCAGCTGGGACAGGGGCACTAACTATGGCTACACCTTC

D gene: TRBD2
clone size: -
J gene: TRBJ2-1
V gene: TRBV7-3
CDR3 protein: CASSPLGTSGTKTYNEQFF
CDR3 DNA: TGTGCCAGCAGCCCCCTCGGGACTAGCGGAACAAAGACCTACAATGAGCAGTTCTTC

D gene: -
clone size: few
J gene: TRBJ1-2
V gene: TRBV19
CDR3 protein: CASSNQGHRGYGYTF
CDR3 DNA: TGTGCCAGTAGCAATCAGGGACATCGGGGCTATGGCTACACCTTC

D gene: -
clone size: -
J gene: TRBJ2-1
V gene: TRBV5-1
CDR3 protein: CASSLGSRYNEQFF
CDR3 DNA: TGCGCCAGCAGCTTGGGATCCAGGTATAATGAGCAGTTCTTC

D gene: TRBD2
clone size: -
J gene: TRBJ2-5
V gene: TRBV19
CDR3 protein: CASRTSGRVGETQYF
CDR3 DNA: TGTGCCAGCCGGACTAGCGGGAGAGTCGGAGAGACCCAGTACTTC

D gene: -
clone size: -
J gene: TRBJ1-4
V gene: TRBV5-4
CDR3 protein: CASSSSGTTNEKLFF
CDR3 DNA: TGTGCCAGCAGCTCGTCGGGAACAACTAATGAAAAACTGTTTTTT

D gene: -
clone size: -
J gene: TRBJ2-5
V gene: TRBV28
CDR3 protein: CASNSGNLETQYF
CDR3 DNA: TGTGCCAGCAATTCCGGGAATCTGGAGACCCAGTACTTC

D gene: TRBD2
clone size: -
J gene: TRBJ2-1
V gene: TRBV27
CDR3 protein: CASNRLAEYYNEQFF
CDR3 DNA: TGTGCCAGCAACCGACTAGCGGAGTACTACAATGAGCAGTTCTTC